The rows below give T cell receptor beta chains drawn from one sample of a study of OX40 agonist ivuxolimab in advanced cancers. The protocol was immunoSEQ multiplex PCR, while the TCRdb copy is restricted to in-frame clones and leaves out a portion. Of 55,000 to 80,000 clones listed, about 88% are singletons. The sequencing here drew on CD4+ or CD8+ T cells sorted from blood, taken in a trial of the OX40 agonist ivuxolimab. These receptors all come from an adult with an advanced solid tumor such as melanoma, head and neck, liver or kidney cancer. CDR3s include the opening cysteine and the closing phenylalanine or tryptophan. D genes are given only for firm matches. Clone size, where shown, is once, few, many, or a class for clones that have expanded.

length	V	size	D	J	CDR3	DNA
15	TRBV7-9	once	TRBD1	TRBJ1-4	CASSLNTGAFRKLFF	TGTGCCAGCAGCTTAAACACAGGGGCATTCAGAAAACTGTTTTTT
14	TRBV4-3	once	-	TRBJ2-7	CASSPGQPLYEQYF	TGCGCCAGCAGCCCGGGACAACCATTATACGAGCAGTACTTC
17	TRBV28	-	-	TRBJ2-3	CASRNGGLAADTDTQYF	TGTGCCAGCAGAAACGGGGGGCTAGCGGCCGACACAGATACGCAGTATTTT
14	TRBV4-2	-	-	TRBJ2-7	CASSQGVSAYEQYF	TGTGCCAGCAGCCAAGGAGTAAGCGCCTACGAGCAGTACTTC
14	TRBV6-6	once	-	TRBJ1-1	CASSTIEMNTEAFF	TGTGCCAGCAGCACCATAGAAATGAACACTGAAGCTTTCTTT
14	TRBV19	-	-	TRBJ2-5	CASSTTVYQETQYF	TGTGCCAGTAGTACGACGGTATATCAAGAGACCCAGTACTTC
14	TRBV6-5	-	TRBD1	TRBJ2-7	CASSFGTGSVGQYF	TGTGCCAGCAGTTTCGGGACAGGGTCAGTAGGGCAGTACTTC
13	TRBV19	-	-	TRBJ2-4	CATGAGPKNIQYF	TGTGCCACCGGCGCTGGACCCAAAAACATTCAGTACTTC
14	TRBV27	-	-	TRBJ1-1	CASSSREGRTEAFF	TGTGCCAGCAGTTCCAGGGAGGGGAGGACTGAAGCTTTCTTT
15	TRBV10-3	-	TRBD2	TRBJ2-3	CAISEGLAGTDTQYF	TGTGCCATCAGTGAGGGACTAGCGGGCACAGATACGCAGTATTTT
15	TRBV6-1	-	TRBD1	TRBJ1-4	CASSVGQGTNEKLFF	TGTGCCAGCAGTGTTGGACAGGGAACTAATGAAAAACTGTTTTTT
13	TRBV18	-	-	TRBJ2-7	CASSPIGGYEQYF	TGTGCCAGCTCACCTATAGGGGGCTACGAGCAGTACTTC
14	TRBV7-6	-	-	TRBJ2-2	CASSLGQNTGELFF	TGTGCCAGCAGCTTAGGACAGAACACCGGGGAGCTGTTTTTT
15	TRBV5-1	-	TRBD1	TRBJ1-1	CASSFGQGKNTEAFF	TGCGCCAGCAGCTTCGGACAGGGAAAGAACACTGAAGCTTTCTTT
13	TRBV30	-	-	TRBJ1-5	CAWSEQAYQPQHF	TGTGCCTGGAGTGAGCAGGCGTATCAGCCCCAGCATTTT
14	TRBV29-1	medium-sized	-	TRBJ1-2	CSVEGFLGTYGYTF	TGCAGCGTTGAAGGATTTCTAGGGACCTATGGCTACACCTTC
12	TRBV5-6	few	-	TRBJ1-4	CASSLVNEKLFF	TGTGCCAGCAGCTTGGTAAATGAAAAACTGTTTTTT
15	TRBV5-1	-	TRBD1	TRBJ1-2	CASSLAAGGAEGYTF	TGCGCCAGCAGCTTGGCCGCAGGGGGCGCGGAGGGCTACACCTTC
12	TRBV5-1	-	-	TRBJ2-1	CASSLGMNEQFF	TGCGCCAGCAGCTTGGGGATGAATGAGCAGTTCTTC
15	TRBV5-4	few	TRBD1	TRBJ2-2	CASSLDRGFTGELFF	TGTGCCAGCAGCTTGGACAGGGGGTTTACCGGGGAGCTGTTTTTT
11	TRBV7-8	-	-	TRBJ2-7	CASSLKGEQYF	TGTGCCAGCAGCCTAAAGGGCGAGCAGTACTTC
15	TRBV5-1	-	TRBD2	TRBJ2-1	CASSLTSGGNNEQFF	TGCGCCAGCAGCTTAACTAGCGGGGGTAACAATGAGCAGTTCTTC
13	TRBV11-2	few	-	TRBJ1-2	CASSPAPNYGYTF	TGTGCCAGCAGCCCCGCCCCTAACTATGGCTACACCTTC
16	TRBV27	-	TRBD2	TRBJ2-4	CATGVLQREAKNIQYF	TGTGCCACCGGGGTCCTGCAGCGGGAGGCCAAAAACATTCAGTACTTC
13	TRBV6-4	-	-	TRBJ1-5	CASSRDTDQPQHF	TGTGCCAGCAGTCGGGACACCGATCAGCCCCAGCATTTT
18	TRBV11-2	-	TRBD2	TRBJ2-3	CASSDRTSGRWGTDTQYF	TGTGCCAGCAGCGACCGGACTAGCGGGAGATGGGGCACAGATACGCAGTATTTT
12	TRBV5-1	-	-	TRBJ2-7	CASSLQGYEQYF	TGCGCCAGCAGCTTGCAGGGCTACGAGCAGTACTTC
13	TRBV28	-	-	TRBJ1-1	CASSPGGRTEAFF	TGTGCCAGCAGCCCCGGTGGGCGGACTGAAGCTTTCTTT
15	TRBV5-1	-	TRBD2	TRBJ2-1	CASSLAGGPHNEQFF	TGCGCCAGCAGCTTAGCGGGAGGGCCCCACAATGAGCAGTTCTTC
15	TRBV6-5	-	-	TRBJ2-7	CASSLDGISIYEQYF	TGTGCCAGCAGTTTGGACGGAATCTCAATCTACGAGCAGTACTTC
15	TRBV4-1	-	-	TRBJ2-3	CASSQDLQRSDTQYF	TGCGCCAGCAGCCAAGATCTTCAACGGTCAGATACGCAGTATTTT
16	TRBV5-4	-	-	TRBJ2-1	CASSQQRTSPYNEQFF	TGTGCCAGCAGCCAGCAGCGGACCTCCCCCTACAATGAGCAGTTCTTC
16	TRBV5-1	-	-	TRBJ2-2	CASTPATLENTGELFF	TGCGCCAGCACCCCCGCGACGCTCGAGAACACCGGGGAGCTGTTTTTT